This T cell receptor (beta chain) was retrieved from a study of OX40 agonist ivuxolimab in advanced cancers. General observations from the study: The study found that CD8+ T cells averaged more expanded clones than CD4+.

About this clone: Its target is unknown.

Clones were read by immunoSEQ multiplex PCR, and TCRdb kept only the in-frame ones, dropping some. The repertoire has about 77,000 clones, approximately 85% of them found once; the top ten carry less than 0.75%. The CDR3 length is 12 residues. Trimming took 7 bases from V and 1 from J, leaving 4 bases between them. Germline assignment: CDR1 MNHNS and CDR2 SASEGT. The source was CD4+ or CD8+ T cells sorted from blood, collected in a trial of the OX40 agonist ivuxolimab. This clonotype was sampled from an adult with an advanced solid tumor such as melanoma, head and neck, liver or kidney cancer. This chain uses TRBV6-1 with TRBJ2-2; D is unresolved. CDR3 nucleotide sequence: TGTGCCAGCACGGGGAACACCGGGGAGCTGTTTTTT. Translated, it gives CASTGNTGELFF.